One T cell receptor beta chain is described in this entry. Generated by immunoSEQ multiplex PCR, the TCRdb table keeps only in-frame clones and is missing some. Of some 700,000 clones in the sample, roughly 90% were seen once. Looked up from germline, CDR1 is MNHEY and CDR2 is SVGAGI. The length of the CDR3 is 12 residues. The record originates from a study of shared T cell receptors in the human thymus. The sample also formed part of further work on human thymus T cells.

The TCR sequence derives from a boy under three years old with a congenital heart defect. The rearrangement joins TRBV6-5 to TRBJ2-5; 7 bases agree with TRBD1. The better agreement between TRBJ2-7 and the DNA end casts doubt on the J call. Sequenced input: thymocytes. CDR3 residues: CATRDRSYEQYF. In nucleotides, the CDR3 is TGTGCCACCAGGGACAGATCCTACGAGCAGTACTTC.